Shown below are 2 T cell receptor beta chains from a single sample sequenced in a study of neurological immune-mediated disorders. MiXCR, run by TCRdb on the 5' RACE reads, gives a single entry per CDR3 protein. The table has under 60,000 distinct CDR3 sequences, around 3.3% seen once. The sample comprised PBMCs. These receptors came from a man between 35 and 55 years old with multiple sclerosis.

The chain uses TRBV4-2 and TRBJ2-7; D remains unclear. CDR3 length: 14 amino acids. V gave up 0 bases and J gave up 2 bases, with 8 bases separating them. Germline V gene lookup returns CDR1 LGHNA and CDR2 YNFKEQ. The CDR3, as DNA: TGTGCCAGCAGCCAAGATCCGGACGCCTACGAGCAGTACTTC. Translation gives CASSQDPDAYEQYF.

This clonotype was counted ten times or more. V usage is TRBV20-1 and J usage is TRBJ2-7, with a possible D match to TRBD1 (6 bases). Germline V CDR1 and CDR2: DFQATT, SNEGSKA (reference sequence). The CDR3 sequence is 12 residues long. V shed 5 bases and J shed 3 bases, with 11 bases lying between them. CDR3 in DNA: TGCAGTGCTCTCAGGGGCATCTACGAGCAGTACTTC. Translating gives CSALRGIYEQYF.